This T cell receptor (beta chain) comes out of a study of regulatory T cells. Deletions cut 0 bases from V and 7 bases from J, with 5 bases between. The CDR3 covers 12 residues. Germline values: CDR1 SGHDT, CDR2 YYEEEE. Broader study findings: Regulatory T cells showed the strongest V-J pair restriction and V/J gene skewing among patient repertoires. In CD3G-deficient patients, conventional CD4+ T cells were enriched for hydrophobic CDR3 residues at positions 6 and 7.

On this clone itself: The antigen remains undetermined.

At testing, patients were 2 to 39 years old, with reduced naive and increased memory T-cell proportions. CD4+ cells were sorted into CD25-high CD127-low regulatory cells and CD25-low CD127-high conventional cells. Primers: 52 TRBV forward and 13 TRBJ reverse. The method was immunoSEQ multiplex PCR; TCRdb's version includes in-frame clones alone and lacks a portion of them. The sample shows 25,000 to 35,000 clones, roughly 92% of them seen only once. The source is a person aged 18 to 30 with CD3G deficiency. The material sequenced was conventional CD4+ T cells sorted from blood. V usage is TRBV5-6 and J usage is TRBJ2-4, with D perhaps given as TRBD1 or TRBD2 (5 bases each). The CDR3 DNA is TGTGCCAGCAGCTTGGGGGGGAACATTCAGTACTTC. The encoded protein is CASSLGGNIQYF.